The 18 T cell receptor beta chains below all came from one sample that was sequenced in a study of low-dose radiotherapy and immunotherapy resistance in tumors. Time point specified: after trial treatment. Treatment in this sample: LDRT plus nivolumab, ipilimumab, low-dose cyclophosphamide and aspirin (RACIN trial). Primers targeting TRAV and TRBV primed first-strand cDNA, covering alpha and beta chains. A constant-region primer paired with the V-primer adapter amplified TCRs over 20 PCR cycles. TCRdb itself ran the reads through MiXCR, one entry per CDR3 protein. The sample lists about 39,000 distinct CDR3 sequences, about a fifth occurring once. This material consisted of PBMCs, taken after low-dose radiotherapy plus immunotherapy. The receptors were sampled from a female donor with ovarian cancer.

This clonotype was counted many times. The rearrangement links TRBV19 to TRBJ1-6; D not certain. V dropped 5 bases and J dropped 8 bases, with 10 bases sitting between them. This CDR3 is 13 amino acids long. Germline V lookup: CDR1 LNHDA, CDR2 SQIVND (reference sequence). The CDR3 loop reads CASSLDPDSPLHF. The DNA of the CDR3 is TGTGCCAGTAGTCTTGACCCAGATTCACCCCTCCACTTT.

Concerning this clonotype itself: Given a far larger clone just one base away, this is likely a sequencing read error. The genes are TRBV4-3 and TRBJ2-7; TRBD1 agrees at 9 bases. This CDR3 is 15 amino acids long. J was trimmed by 7 bases and V by 4 bases; bases with no gene match: 11. CDR1 and CDR2 from the germline V gene are LGHNA and YSLEER. The CDR3 DNA follows: TGCGCCAGCAGCCGACCCGGGGACAGGGCCGCTGAGCAGTACTTC. This gives the protein CASSRPGDRAAEQYF.

Comments on this clonotype: A read error is the likely source, as a far larger clone sits one nucleotide away. The chain carries TRBV5-5 and TRBJ2-1; D may be TRBD1 (6 bases). Trimming stripped 5 bases from V and 10 bases from J, with 10 bases between. This CDR3 comprises 11 residues. Germline V gives CDR1 SGHKS, CDR2 YYEKEE (reference sequence). The CDR3 spells CASRLTGEQFF. CDR3 DNA sequence: TGTGCCAGCAGGCTGACAGGAGAGCAGTTCTTC.

The table lists this clonotype with many counts. The chain uses TRBV2 and TRBJ2-3; D is uncertain. CDR1 is SNHLY and CDR2 is FYNNEI in the germline V gene. The CDR3 contains 15 residues. V was pared by 0 bases and J by 6 bases, with 13 bases between. CDR3 DNA: TGTGCCAGCAGTGAAGCGCTTACCGCCGGGGATACGCAGTATTTT. This encodes CASSEALTAGDTQYF.

The V and J genes are TRBV20-1 and TRBJ1-2, with TRBD1 matching 11 bases. The CDR3 is made up of 14 amino acids. From germline, CDR1 is DFQATT and CDR2 SNEGSKA (reference sequence). The ends lost 1 base at V and 7 bases at J; junction bases unmatched: 5. The CDR3 reads CSARGTGGKGGYTF. The CDR3 DNA reads TGCAGTGCTAGAGGGACAGGGGGCAAGGGTGGCTACACCTTC.

This clonotype was counted at least ten times. The genes are TRBV29-1 and TRBJ1-1, with D hard to call. With 4 bases removed from V and 0 bases from J, the gap between germline ends came to 12 bases. The V gene's germline CDR1 is SQVTM and CDR2 ANQGSEA. The CDR3 has 14 amino acids. The CDR3, as DNA: TGCAGCGTTGGAGAAAGACTTTTGAACACTGAAGCTTTCTTT. It translates to CSVGERLLNTEAFF. The whole variable domain, remainder taken from reference TRBV29-1 and TRBJ1-1, is SAVISQKPSRDICQRGTSLTIQCQVDSQVTMMFWYRQQPGQSLTLIATANQGSEATYESGFVIDKFPISRPNLTFSTLTVSNMSPEDSSIYLCSVGERLLNTEAFFGQGTRLTVV.

On this clonotype itself: It differs at one base from a far larger clone, so likely a read error. V and J are TRBV4-2 and TRBJ2-1; D unclear. CDR1 is LGHNA and CDR2 is YNFKEQ in the germline V gene. The CDR3 loop spans 13 amino acids. With 0 bases removed from V and 13 bases from J, the gap between germline ends came to 13 bases. CDR3 amino acids: CASSQEKGQPQFF. The CDR3 nucleotides read TGTGCCAGCAGCCAAGAGAAGGGCCAGCCCCAGTTCTTC.

This clonotype came up many times. The chain carries TRBV27 and TRBJ1-2; no firm D call. V was cut by 2 bases and J by 4 bases, with 8 bases left in between. From germline, CDR1 is MNHEY and CDR2 SMNVEV (reference sequence). The CDR3 loop spans 13 amino acids. Written as DNA, the CDR3 is TGTGCCAGCAGTTTAGGCACGGGCTATGGCTACACCTTC. This translates into CASSLGTGYGYTF.

The sample holds many counts of this clonotype. The V gene is TRBV6-5, the J gene TRBJ1-6, with TRBD1 matching over 8 bases. Germline assignment: CDR1 MNHEY and CDR2 SVGAGI. The ends lost 6 bases at V and 7 bases at J; junction bases unmatched: 11. The CDR3 is 16 residues long. The CDR3 nucleotides are TGTGCCAGCAGGGAGGACAGGGCACGCGTGAATTCACCCCTCCACTTT. This codes for CASREDRARVNSPLHF.

This clonotype appeared many times. This rearrangement joins TRBV14 to TRBJ2-5, with unresolved D. Germline assignment: CDR1 SGHDN and CDR2 FVKESK. The CDR3 sequence is 13 residues long. V was cut by 4 bases and J by 2 bases, with 8 bases left in between. CDR3: CASSRLGQETQYF. The CDR3 DNA sequence: TGTGCCAGCAGCCGACTGGGGCAAGAGACCCAGTACTTC. The full variable domain, completed using reference TRBV14 and TRBJ2-5, is EAGVTQFPSHSVIEKGQTVTLRCDPISGHDNLYWYRRVMGKEIKFLLHFVKESKQDESGMPNNRFLAERTGGTYSTLKVQPAELEDSGVYFCASSRLGQETQYFGPGTRLLVL.

This clonotype was observed at least ten times. The chain is built from TRBV11-2 and TRBJ2-3; 8 positions match TRBD2. V trimming: 8 bases; J trimming: 2 bases; junction bases outside the gene matches: 18. The CDR3 has 18 amino acids. Germline values: CDR1 SGHAT, CDR2 FQNNGV. The CDR3 protein is CASDSLRGALIPTDTQYF. Here the CDR3 DNA reads TGTGCCAGCGACTCCTTGCGGGGGGCCCTTATTCCCACAGATACGCAGTATTTT. Full variable domain (rest looked up from reference TRBV11-2 and TRBJ2-3): EAGVAQSPRYKIIEKRQSVAFWCNPISGHATLYWYQQILGQGPKLLIQFQNNGVVDDSQLPKDRFSAERLKGVDSTLKIQPAKLEDSAVYLCASDSLRGALIPTDTQYFGPGTRLTVL.

This clonotype was counted at least ten times. The V and J genes are TRBV19 and TRBJ2-2; D possibly corresponds to TRBD2 (6 bases). CDR1 is LNHDA, CDR2 SQIVND, per germline (reference sequence). CDR3 length equals 12 residues. Trimming shortened V by 5 bases and J by 8 bases, and 9 bases separated the two germline ends. CDR3 sequence (DNA): TGTGCCAGTAGTCCCGGACTAGGGGAGCTGTTTTTT. It encodes CASSPGLGELFF.

This clonotype was detected only once. The chain combines TRBV20-1 with TRBJ1-3, with a tentative D call TRBD1 (5 bases). Per the germline V gene, CDR1 is DFQATT and CDR2 is SNEGSKA (reference sequence). The CDR3 sequence is 15 residues long. Trimming cost V 6 bases and J 2 bases, with 17 bases left between them. The CDR3 nucleotides are TGCAGTGCGCTTAGAAGCCCAGGGCCTGGAAACACCATATATTTT. Its protein is CSALRSPGPGNTIYF.

The J gene is TRBJ1-6, the V gene TRBV28, with D unresolved. CDR3 length: 11 amino acids. CDR1 and CDR2 (germline): MDHEN, SYDVKM. Between the trimmed V and J ends, which lost 6 bases and 6 bases, there was a span of 3 bases. CDR3: CASRSNSPLHF. The CDR3 nucleotides are TGTGCCAGCAGGAGTAATTCACCCCTCCACTTT.

This clonotype appeared many times. The chain carries TRBV3-1 and TRBJ2-1; possible D gene TRBD2, 6 bases. V lost 1 base and J lost 15, with 13 bases in between. From germline, CDR1 is LGHDT and CDR2 YNNKEL (reference sequence). This CDR3 is 12 amino acids long. The CDR3 here is CASSQAREIWFF. In DNA form, the CDR3 reads TGTGCCAGCAGCCAAGCCCGGGAGATTTGGTTCTTC.

There are many counts of this clonotype. The V and J genes are TRBV15 and TRBJ2-7; D not resolved. V was pared by 0 bases and J by 3 bases, with 3 bases between. The CDR3 totals 12 residues. Germline V CDR1 and CDR2: LNHNV, YYDKDF (reference sequence). The CDR3 region has the DNA TGTGCCACCAGCAGAGATTTCTACGAGCAGTACTTC. Translation gives CATSRDFYEQYF.

About this clonotype itself: This probably arose from a read error, given a far larger clone one base away. CDR3 residues: CASSLEVDGQFF. For the CDR3, the DNA is TGTGCCAGCAGCTTGGAAGTGGATGGGCAGTTCTTC. The rearrangement links TRBV13 to TRBJ2-1; D gene ambiguous. This CDR3 is 12 amino acids long. Germline V gene lookup returns CDR1 PRHDT and CDR2 FYEKMQ (reference sequence). V was pared by 3 bases and J by 12 bases, with 12 bases between.

In this sample, this clonotype turned up many times. V usage is TRBV18 and J usage is TRBJ2-5, with 9 bases identical to TRBD2. V lost 0 bases, J lost 5 bases, and 4 bases stayed unmatched. Germline assignment: CDR1 KGHSH and CDR2 LQKENI. CDR3 length equals 15 residues. CDR3 sequence (DNA): TGTGCCAGCTCACCACCGGGACTAGCTTTGGAGACCCAGTACTTC. Translating gives CASSPPGLALETQYF. Full variable domain (missing parts from reference TRBV18 and TRBJ2-5): NAGVMQNPRHLVRRRGQEARLRCSPMKGHSHVYWYRQLPEEGLKFMVYLQKENIIDESGMPKERFSAEFPKEGPSILRIQQVVRGDSAAYFCASSPPGLALETQYFGPGTRLLVL.